The clone carrying this TCR beta chain was recorded only once. This entry belongs to a study of blood T cell repertoires in COVID-19. In germline, CDR1 is MDHEN, CDR2 SYDVKM. The CDR3 is 13 amino acids. V lost 7 bases and J lost 13, with 20 bases in between. As handled by the study authors: Amplified reference gene primers provided the basis for estimating nucleated cell counts. TCRdb's copy holds only in-frame clones and misses some; the assay was immunoSEQ multiplex PCR. That table is the source of V, J and clone size, and D and trimming were worked out from the DNA. The sample has nearly 100,000 clones; almost 85% are singletons.

This TCR derives from a man aged 70-80 years with acute or convalescent COVID-19. The rearrangement joins TRBV28 to TRBJ1-5, with a tentative D call TRBD1 (5 bases). The sample was peripheral blood. Here the CDR3 reads CASIQPLGGLQHF. CDR3 DNA: TGTGCCAGCATACAACCACTCGGGGGTCTTCAGCATTTT.